Listed below are T cell receptor beta chains from one sample, sequenced in a study of blood T cell repertoires in COVID-19. Only in-frame clones appear in the TCRdb table, and some are missing; sequencing was by immunoSEQ multiplex PCR. The repertoire holds about 35,000 clones, with roughly 80% as singletons. Sequencing input: peripheral blood. These receptors came from a man in his 60s in a cohort sampled during active COVID-19. The CDR3 runs from the conserved cysteine through the conserved F or W. A D gene is named only where the DNA matches it firmly. The size entry is marked missing in some rows and otherwise reads once, few, many or a size class.

>TRBD2|13|NA|TRBJ2-7|TRBV7-9
TGTGCCCGGCCGCGGGAGGGCCACGTCGAGCAGTACTTC
CARPREGHVEQYF
>NA|18|NA|TRBJ2-7|TRBV7-8
TGTGCCAGCAGCTCCCTGCCCGGAGCGGTGCTCAGCTCCTACGAGCAGTACTTC
CASSSLPGAVLSSYEQYF
>TRBD1|14|NA|TRBJ2-3|TRBV27
TGTGCCAGCAAGAGACAGGGGGCGGGCGATACGCAGTATTTT
CASKRQGAGDTQYF
>NA|13|NA|TRBJ2-7|TRBV7-2
TGTGCCAGCAGCCATTACAGGGACTACGAGCAGTACTTC
CASSHYRDYEQYF
>NA|14|NA|TRBJ2-3|TRBV7-3
TGTGCCAGCAGCGCTGACAGTGCCACAGATACGCAGTATTTT
CASSADSATDTQYF
>TRBD1|15|once|TRBJ1-4|TRBV15
TGTGCCACCAGCCCACGTCAGGGGGTGGGTGAAAAACTGTTTTTT
CATSPRQGVGEKLFF
>NA|14|NA|TRBJ2-3|TRBV18
TGTGCCAGCTCACCAGGGGGGAGCACAGATACGCAGTATTTT
CASSPGGSTDTQYF
>NA|14|NA|TRBJ1-3|TRBV30
TGTGCCTGGGATGGACAGTTCTCTGGAAACACCATATATTTT
CAWDGQFSGNTIYF
>NA|14|NA|TRBJ1-4|TRBV28
TGTGCCACCACCCCCAGGGCAACTAATGAAAAACTGTTTTTT
CATTPRATNEKLFF
>TRBD2|15|NA|TRBJ2-7|TRBV18
TGTGCCAGCTCACGTGCGGGGGAGAGCTCCTACGAGCAGTACTTC
CASSRAGESSYEQYF
>TRBD2|17|NA|TRBJ2-3|TRBV30
TGTGCCTCCGCCGGGACTAGCGGAACACCTAGCACAGATACGCAGTATTTT
CASAGTSGTPSTDTQYF
>TRBD2|15|few|TRBJ2-1|TRBV6-4
TGTGCCAGCAGTGACGGGACTAGCGGAAACAATGAGCAGTTCTTC
CASSDGTSGNNEQFF
>NA|17|NA|TRBJ2-6|TRBV4-3
TGCGCCAGCAGCCAAGATATAAGGGGTGGTGGGGCCAACGTCCTGACTTTC
CASSQDIRGGGANVLTF
>TRBD2|12|NA|TRBJ2-7|TRBV2
TGTGCCAGCACCCGACAGACCCTAGCGGGAGCGTTC
CASTRQTLAGAF
>NA|16|NA|TRBJ1-5|TRBV15
TGTGCCACCAGCAGAGATCGCCGGTCTGTCAATCAGCCCCAGCATTTT
CATSRDRRSVNQPQHF
>NA|16|few|TRBJ1-1|TRBV9
TGTGCCAGCAGCGTAGCCTCTGGGGGCGGGGGCACTGAAGCTTTCTTT
CASSVASGGGGTEAFF
>NA|16|NA|TRBJ1-2|TRBV28
TGTGCCAGCAGTTCCCGACAGGCTCTCCCACCCTATGGCTACACCTTC
CASSSRQALPPYGYTF
>NA|15|NA|TRBJ2-1|TRBV6-5
TGTGCCAGCAGTTTCCTGGCGGGGGCATACAATGAGCAGTTCTTC
CASSFLAGAYNEQFF
>TRBD2|17|NA|TRBJ2-1|TRBV7-6
TGTGCCAGCAGCTCCGCTTATATAGCGGGGGGGTACAATGAGCAGTTCTTC
CASSSAYIAGGYNEQFF
>NA|15|NA|TRBJ1-1|TRBV5-1
TGCGCCAGCAGCTTGGATGAGGGTCGGAACACTGAAGCTTTCTTT
CASSLDEGRNTEAFF
>TRBD2|15|NA|TRBJ2-3|TRBV19
TGTGCCACCGAACCTAGCGGGAGGTCAAGAGATACGCAGTATTTT
CATEPSGRSRDTQYF
>TRBD2|16|NA|TRBJ2-1|TRBV7-3
TGTGCCAGCAGTCAAGCCCTAGCGGGAGGGTACAATGAGCAGTTCTTC
CASSQALAGGYNEQFF
>NA|16|NA|TRBJ2-1|TRBV13
TGTGCCAGCAGCTTATATCGATCCTCTGGTCAGGCTGAGCAGTTCTTC
CASSLYRSSGQAEQFF
>NA|13|NA|TRBJ1-1|TRBV5-1
TGCGCCAGCAGCTTAACAGGGAACACTGAAGCTTTCTTT
CASSLTGNTEAFF
>TRBD1|14|NA|TRBJ2-7|TRBV5-8
TGTGCCAGCAGCTTGGGACAGGGGCTCTACGAGCAGTACTTC
CASSLGQGLYEQYF
>TRBD2|14|NA|TRBJ2-7|TRBV25-1
TGTGCCAGCAGTGTTAGCGGGAGCTCCTACGAGCAGTACTTC
CASSVSGSSYEQYF
>NA|15|NA|TRBJ2-2|TRBV6-6
TGTGCCAGCAGTAAAGCAGGGTTGGGCACCGGGGAGCTGTTTTTT
CASSKAGLGTGELFF
>NA|14|NA|TRBJ2-3|TRBV11-3
TGTGCCAGCAGCTTAGCGGGAGGCACAGATACGCAGTATTTT
CASSLAGGTDTQYF
>TRBD1|14|NA|TRBJ2-2|TRBV24-1
TGTGCCACCAGTGCACAGGGGCACACCGGGGAGCTGTTTTTT
CATSAQGHTGELFF
>TRBD2|16|once|TRBJ2-1|TRBV3-1/TRBV3-2
TGTGCCAGCAGCTCCCGGGGCGGGAGCTCCTACAATGAGCAGTTCTTC
CASSSRGGSSYNEQFF
>TRBD2|17|NA|TRBJ2-7|TRBV7-2
TGTGCCAGCAGCCCAAGGGGACTAGCGACCACCAAGGGCGAGCAGTACTTC
CASSPRGLATTKGEQYF
>NA|14|NA|TRBJ1-1|TRBV5-1
TGCGCCAGCAGCTTGGAAGGCAGGGGAAATGAAGCTTTCTTT
CASSLEGRGNEAFF
>NA|15|NA|TRBJ2-7|TRBV7-9
TGTGCCAGCAGCTTAGAAGTCTCAGGGTTCTACGAGCAGTACTTC
CASSLEVSGFYEQYF